These 29 T cell receptor beta chains were all obtained from the same sample, sequenced in a study of cytomegalovirus exposure and HLA in healthy donors. The PCR employed 60 Vbeta primers together with 13 Jbeta primers. Profiling relied on immunoSEQ multiplex PCR, and the TCRdb table lists in-frame clones only, not all of them. The sample yields some 45,000 clones, roughly 87% seen once. Specimen: PBMCs. The receptors originated from a woman between 40 and 50 years old in good health and CMV-seropositive.

The chain is built from TRBV6-4 and TRBJ1-2, with TRBD1 matching 7 bases. V shed 4 bases and J 7 bases; nucleotides not matched to a gene: 6. This CDR3 spans 13 amino acids. The V gene's germline CDR1 is MRHNA and CDR2 SNTAGT. In nucleotides, the CDR3 is TGTGCCAGCAGTGCCACAGGGGCCTTTGGCTACACCTTC. Its translation: CASSATGAFGYTF.

The chain recombines TRBV20-1 with TRBJ2-1; tentatively, D is TRBD1 (6 bases). This CDR3 contains 10 residues. CDR1 is DFQATT, CDR2 SNEGSKA, per germline (reference sequence). The CDR3 reads CSQGNYEQFF. CDR3 nucleotides: TGCAGCCAGGGGAACTATGAGCAGTTCTTC.

The gene calls are TRBV28 and TRBJ2-1, with D perhaps TRBD1 (7 bases). The V gene lost 1 base and the J gene lost 4 bases, with 11 bases spanning the gap. Germline-derived CDR1 and CDR2 are MDHEN and SYDVKM. The CDR3 covers 15 residues. The CDR3 is CASSLLAGGYNEQFF. CDR3 DNA: TGTGCCAGCAGTTTATTGGCAGGGGGGTACAATGAGCAGTTCTTC.

The chain joins TRBV5-4 to TRBJ2-5; 9 nucleotides align to TRBD2. J gave up 3 bases and V 5 bases, and 11 bases lay outside the gene matches. The CDR3 runs 16 residues. Germline V gene sequence: CDR1 SGHNT, CDR2 YYREEE (reference sequence). CDR3 amino acids: CASRAGGTSQKETQYF. The CDR3 DNA follows: TGTGCCAGCAGGGCCGGAGGGACTAGCCAGAAAGAGACCCAGTACTTC.

The gene calls are TRBV10-3 and TRBJ2-2, with D maybe TRBD1 (5 bases). The CDR3 spans 12 residues. CDR1 is ENHRY and CDR2 is SYGVKD in the germline V gene. The V end lost 6 bases, the J end lost 3 bases, and 5 bases lay between the germline ends. The CDR3 loop is CAISRDTGELFF. The CDR3 nucleotides are TGTGCCATCAGCAGGGACACCGGGGAGCTGTTTTTT.

The chain carries TRBV28 and TRBJ2-5; 8 bases agree with TRBD1. CDR1 MDHEN and CDR2 SYDVKM come from the germline V gene. V was pared by 8 bases and J by 3 bases, with 14 bases of the junction left unmatched. The CDR3 has 16 amino acids. Here the CDR3 reads CASEKPGGASKETQYF. Written as DNA, the CDR3 is TGTGCCAGCGAAAAACCAGGGGGCGCTTCGAAAGAGACCCAGTACTTC.

The rearrangement links TRBV2 to TRBJ2-6; D gene uncertain. CDR1 is SNHLY, CDR2 FYNNEI, per germline. Between the trimmed V and J ends, which lost 6 bases and 3 bases, there was a span of 27 bases. CDR3 length: 20 amino acids. CDR3 DNA: TGTGCCAGCAGCGACCCGATCACGAACTCGAATACAGTTGGGGCCAACGTCCTGACTTTC. It codes for CASSDPITNSNTVGANVLTF.

The rearrangement uses TRBV28 and TRBJ2-1, with D possibly TRBD1 on 6 matching bases. V shed 6 bases and J shed 10 bases, with 16 bases lying between them. The CDR3 runs 13 residues. CDR1 is MDHEN, CDR2 SYDVKM, per germline. The CDR3 DNA reads TGTGCCAGCAGCCTGCTGGTGAGGGGGGAGCAGTTCTTC. The encoded protein is CASSLLVRGEQFF.

This chain uses TRBV6-1 with TRBJ2-5, with 8 bases aligning to TRBD2. The CDR3 is 15 residues long. Germline V lookup: CDR1 MNHNS, CDR2 SASEGT. V trimming: 2 bases; J trimming: 5 bases; junction bases outside the gene matches: 7. CDR3 bases: TGTGCCAGCAGTGAATTGTGGCGGGAGGTGGAGACCCAGTACTTC. Translating gives CASSELWREVETQYF.

The chain carries TRBV6-5 and TRBJ1-5, with D maybe TRBD1 (5 bases). V lost 2 bases to trimming and J lost 7 bases, with 15 bases between them. The CDR3 is 15 amino acids. Germline-derived CDR1 and CDR2 are MNHEY and SVGAGI. The CDR3 reads CASSYDSTTSQPQHF. The CDR3 DNA reads TGTGCCAGCAGTTACGACAGCACTACCAGCCAGCCCCAGCATTTT.

J is TRBJ1-1 and V is TRBV18; the match to TRBD1 covers 8 bases. J lost 4 bases, V lost 5 bases, and 3 bases had no gene match. Germline CDR1 is KGHSH and CDR2 is LQKENI. The CDR3 totals 13 residues. The CDR3 DNA is TGTGCCAGCTCAACTGGGACAGGCACTGAAGCTTTCTTT. Translation: CASSTGTGTEAFF.

This clone has a single count. The CDR3, as DNA: TGTGCCAGTTACTTCAGGGAGGGGACTGAAGCTTTCTTT. Its translation: CASYFREGTEAFF. V is TRBV19 and J is TRBJ1-1, with D perhaps matching TRBD1 (5 bases). V dropped 8 bases and J dropped 5 bases, with 15 bases sitting between them. CDR3 length: 13 amino acids. In germline, CDR1 is LNHDA, CDR2 SQIVND (reference sequence).

This chain links TRBV18 with TRBJ2-4; 9 bases are a match to TRBD1. Per the germline V gene, CDR1 is KGHSH and CDR2 is LQKENI. The CDR3 is 15 residues long. V shed 6 bases, J shed 5 bases, and the junction held 8 bases outside the gene matches. As DNA, the CDR3 is TGTGCCAGCTCCCCCCTGGGACAGGGAGAAAACATTCAGTACTTC. Translated: CASSPLGQGENIQYF.

This clone has more than one count but fewer than ten. The rearrangement joins TRBV2 to TRBJ2-3; D is perhaps TRBD2 (5 bases). V was trimmed by 3 bases and J by 1 base, leaving 8 bases between them. Germline CDR1 is SNHLY and CDR2 is FYNNEI. The CDR3 covers 14 residues. The CDR3 loop reads CASSDGLRTDTQYF. In DNA form, the CDR3 reads TGTGCCAGCAGTGATGGACTTCGCACAGATACGCAGTATTTT.

This clone came up once. This chain joins TRBV19 and TRBJ1-4; 7 bases match TRBD1. Germline V gene lookup returns CDR1 LNHDA and CDR2 SQIVND (reference sequence). The CDR3 length is 13 residues. Unmatched junction bases numbered 6, after V lost 6 bases and J lost 8 bases. The CDR3 nucleotides are TGTGCCAGTAGGATCCAGGGGGAGGAAAAACTGTTTTTT. This gives the protein CASRIQGEEKLFF.

The chain links TRBV14 to TRBJ1-2; 7 positions match TRBD1. Germline V gene sequence: CDR1 SGHDN, CDR2 FVKESK. With V trimmed by 4 bases and J by 4 bases, 9 bases remained unmatched. This CDR3 has 15 residues. CDR3 DNA sequence: TGTGCCAGCAGCCCGGGACAGTTCCCCGCCTATGGCTACACCTTC. Translating it yields CASSPGQFPAYGYTF.

This clone turned up a few times. This rearrangement joins TRBV6-1 to TRBJ2-1, with D maybe TRBD1 (6 bases). The V gene lost 3 bases and the J gene lost 8 bases, with 11 bases spanning the gap. This CDR3 contains 13 residues. Germline values: CDR1 MNHNS, CDR2 SASEGT. This CDR3 is CASSDTGKHEQFF. The CDR3 DNA follows: TGTGCCAGCAGTGACACAGGGAAGCATGAGCAGTTCTTC.

The rearrangement joins TRBV5-1 to TRBJ2-5, with D maybe TRBD1 (5 bases). CDR1 is SGHRS, CDR2 YFSETQ, per germline. V lost 4 bases and J 2 bases, leaving 9 bases between the germline ends. The CDR3 spans 13 residues. The CDR3 here is CASSRGPQETQYF. The CDR3 nucleotides are TGCGCCAGCAGCAGGGGTCCACAAGAGACCCAGTACTTC.

J is TRBJ1-6 and V is TRBV5-1, with D tentatively TRBD1 (6 bases). Per the germline V gene, CDR1 is SGHRS and CDR2 is YFSETQ. CDR3 length equals 14 residues. V dropped 2 bases and J dropped 7 bases, with 10 bases sitting between them. The CDR3 nucleotides are TGCGCCAGCAGCTTCGGGCAGGGGAATTCACCCCTCCACTTT. Translation: CASSFGQGNSPLHF.

The chain recombines TRBV5-4 with TRBJ1-1; D possibly corresponds to TRBD1 (5 bases). Germline V CDR1 and CDR2: SGHNT, YYREEE (reference sequence). Trimming pared 6 bases from V and 0 bases from J, leaving 9 bases between. The CDR3 sequence is 13 residues long. The CDR3 sequence is CASKDTLNTEAFF. Written as DNA, the CDR3 is TGTGCCAGCAAGGACACTTTGAACACTGAAGCTTTCTTT.

The rearrangement joins TRBV5-6 to TRBJ1-5; D is possibly TRBD1 (5 bases). CDR3 length equals 15 residues. V was pared by 0 bases and J by 4 bases, with 11 bases between. CDR1 and CDR2 from the germline V gene are SGHDT and YYEEEE. CDR3 sequence: CASSLAGLGNQPQHF. CDR3 DNA sequence: TGTGCCAGCAGCTTGGCAGGGTTAGGGAATCAGCCCCAGCATTTT.

This rearrangement joins TRBV7-8 to TRBJ1-1; 9 bases are a match to TRBD1. The trim removed 1 base at V and 3 bases at J, leaving 0 bases unmatched. Germline loops: CDR1 SGHVS, CDR2 FQNEAQ. The length of the CDR3 is 14 residues. CDR3 protein: CASSLGDRDTEAFF. The DNA for the CDR3 is TGTGCCAGCAGCTTAGGGGACAGGGACACTGAAGCTTTCTTT. Variable domain in full (rest from reference TRBV7-8 and TRBJ1-1): GAGVSQSPRYKVAKRGQDVALRCDPISGHVSLFWYQQALGQGPEFLTYFQNEAQLDKSGLPSDRFFAERPEGSVSTLKIQRTQQEDSAVYLCASSLGDRDTEAFFGQGTRLTVV.

The chain couples TRBV4-2 to TRBJ2-5; D perhaps matches TRBD2 (5 bases). Trimming took 1 base from V and 4 from J, leaving 19 bases between them. The CDR3 is 17 amino acids. CDR1 is LGHNA, CDR2 YNFKEQ, per germline. This CDR3 reads CASSQGEPGKGGETQYF. Written as DNA, the CDR3 is TGTGCCAGCAGCCAAGGGGAGCCGGGAAAGGGCGGAGAGACCCAGTACTTC.

The chain combines TRBV6-5 with TRBJ2-7, with 8 bases that match TRBD2. Germline CDR1 MNHEY, CDR2 SVGAGI. The CDR3 extends over 15 amino acids. The V segment lost 1 base and the J segment 2 bases; nucleotides outside the gene matches: 4. CDR3 coding DNA: TGTGCCAGCAGTTACTTGGCGGGGGGACCCTACGAGCAGTACTTC. This encodes CASSYLAGGPYEQYF.

This clone was seen just once. J is TRBJ2-5 and V is TRBV30; 7 bases line up with TRBD2. The trim removed 2 bases at V and 2 bases at J, leaving 14 bases unmatched. This CDR3 contains 17 residues. Germline V gene lookup returns CDR1 GTSNPN and CDR2 SVGIG (reference sequence). CDR3 bases: TGTGCCTGGAGTTGGGGGTCAATCGGGGGGACTCAAGAGACCCAGTACTTC. Translation gives CAWSWGSIGGTQETQYF.

The chain links TRBV10-3 to TRBJ1-1, with no clear D. CDR3 length: 14 amino acids. Per germline, CDR1 ENHRY and CDR2 SYGVKD. The V gene lost 3 bases and the J gene lost 0 bases, with 8 bases spanning the gap. The CDR3 DNA is TGTGCCATCAGTGAACGGGGAATGAACACTGAAGCTTTCTTT. It encodes CAISERGMNTEAFF.

The chain joins TRBV12-1 to TRBJ2-3; the table's D gene call, TRBD1, was not cross checked with the DNA. TRBV12-1 constitutes a pseudogene. The CDR3 sequence is 15 residues long. The CDR3 is CASSFDIQNTDTQYF. DNA of the CDR3: TGTGCCAGCAGCTTTGATATTCAGAACACAGATACGCAGTATTTT.

This clone was seen a few times. This chain links TRBV5-6 with TRBJ1-1; 8 positions agree with TRBD1. Germline V gene sequence: CDR1 SGHDT, CDR2 YYEEEE. The CDR3 totals 14 residues. Germline trimming cut 2 bases from V and 4 bases from J; bases unmatched to any gene: 4. The CDR3 spells CASSLGQGGTEAFF. CDR3 nucleotide sequence: TGTGCCAGCAGCTTAGGACAGGGTGGCACTGAAGCTTTCTTT.

This clone was picked up a small number of times. The chain joins TRBV25-1 to TRBJ2-3; 10 bases are shared with TRBD2. The CDR3 is 16 amino acids. Germline assignment: CDR1 MGHDK and CDR2 SYGVNS. The trim removed 3 bases at V and 4 bases at J, leaving 7 bases unmatched. CDR3 DNA sequence: TGTGCCAGCAGTGACACCGGGACTAGCGACGCAGATACGCAGTATTTT. Translating it yields CASSDTGTSDADTQYF.